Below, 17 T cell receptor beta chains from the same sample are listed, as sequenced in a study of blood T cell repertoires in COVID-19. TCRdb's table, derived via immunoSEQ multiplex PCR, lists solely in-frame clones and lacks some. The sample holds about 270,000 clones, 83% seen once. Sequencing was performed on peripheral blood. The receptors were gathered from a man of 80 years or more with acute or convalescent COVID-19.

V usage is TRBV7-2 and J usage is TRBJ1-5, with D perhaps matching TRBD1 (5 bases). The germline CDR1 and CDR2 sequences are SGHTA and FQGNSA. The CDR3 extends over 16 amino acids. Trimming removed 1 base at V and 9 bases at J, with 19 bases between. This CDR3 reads CASSLVQGSGGGPQHF. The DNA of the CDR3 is TGTGCCAGCAGCTTAGTTCAAGGATCCGGCGGGGGGCCCCAGCATTTT.

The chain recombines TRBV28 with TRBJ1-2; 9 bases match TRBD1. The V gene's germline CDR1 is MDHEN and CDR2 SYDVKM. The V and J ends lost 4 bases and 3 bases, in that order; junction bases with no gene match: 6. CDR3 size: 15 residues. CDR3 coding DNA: TGTGCCAGCAGTTCTGGACAGGGGATCTACTATGGCTACACCTTC. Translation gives CASSSGQGIYYGYTF.

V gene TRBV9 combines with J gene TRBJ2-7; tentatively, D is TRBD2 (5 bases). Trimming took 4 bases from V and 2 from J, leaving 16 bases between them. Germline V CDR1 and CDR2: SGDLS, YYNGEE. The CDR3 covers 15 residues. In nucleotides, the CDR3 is TGTGCCAGCAGCCCCCATAGGACGGGAACCTACGAGCAGTACTTC. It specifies CASSPHRTGTYEQYF.

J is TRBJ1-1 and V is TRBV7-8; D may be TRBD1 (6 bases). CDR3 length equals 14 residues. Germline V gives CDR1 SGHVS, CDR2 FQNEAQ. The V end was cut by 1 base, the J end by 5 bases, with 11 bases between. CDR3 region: CASSLGAGETEAFF. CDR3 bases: TGTGCCAGCAGCTTAGGGGCAGGGGAGACTGAAGCTTTCTTT.

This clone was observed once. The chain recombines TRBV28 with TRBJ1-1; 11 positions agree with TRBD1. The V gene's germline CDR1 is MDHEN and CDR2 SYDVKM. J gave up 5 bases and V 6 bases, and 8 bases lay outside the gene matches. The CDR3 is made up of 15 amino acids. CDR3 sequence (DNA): TGTGCCAGCAGGGGACTCGGGACAGGGGGTACTGAAGCTTTCTTT. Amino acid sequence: CASRGLGTGGTEAFF.

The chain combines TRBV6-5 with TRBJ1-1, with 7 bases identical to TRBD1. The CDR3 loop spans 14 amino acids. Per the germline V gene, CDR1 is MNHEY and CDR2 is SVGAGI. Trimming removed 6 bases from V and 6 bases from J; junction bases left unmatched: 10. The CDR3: CASREARGDAEAFF. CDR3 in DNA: TGTGCCAGCAGGGAGGCCAGGGGGGACGCTGAAGCTTTCTTT.

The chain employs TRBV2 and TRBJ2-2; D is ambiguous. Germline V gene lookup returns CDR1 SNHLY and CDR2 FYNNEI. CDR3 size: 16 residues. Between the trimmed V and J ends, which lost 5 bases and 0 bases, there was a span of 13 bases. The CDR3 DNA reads TGTGCCAGCAGTCTTGAACTTTTGACGAACACCGGGGAGCTGTTTTTT. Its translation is CASSLELLTNTGELFF.

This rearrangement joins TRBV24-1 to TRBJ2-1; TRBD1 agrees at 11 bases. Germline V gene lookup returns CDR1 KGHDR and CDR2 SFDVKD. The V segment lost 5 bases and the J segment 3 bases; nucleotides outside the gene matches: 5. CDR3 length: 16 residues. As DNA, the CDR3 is TGTGCCACCAGTGTGAGGACAGGGGGCCTCTACAATGAGCAGTTCTTC. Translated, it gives CATSVRTGGLYNEQFF.

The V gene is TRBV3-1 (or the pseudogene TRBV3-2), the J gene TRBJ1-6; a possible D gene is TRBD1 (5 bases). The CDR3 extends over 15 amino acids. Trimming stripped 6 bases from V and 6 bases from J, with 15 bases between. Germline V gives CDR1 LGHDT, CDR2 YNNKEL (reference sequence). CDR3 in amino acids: CASRSRDRPNSPLHF. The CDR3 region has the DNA TGTGCCAGCAGATCTCGAGACAGACCTAATTCACCCCTCCACTTT.

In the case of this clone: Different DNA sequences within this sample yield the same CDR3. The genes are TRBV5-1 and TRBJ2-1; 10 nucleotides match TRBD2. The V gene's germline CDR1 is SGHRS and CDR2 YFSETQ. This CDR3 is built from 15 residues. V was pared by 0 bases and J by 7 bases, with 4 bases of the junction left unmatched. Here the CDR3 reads CASSLVLAGANEQFF. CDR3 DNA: TGCGCCAGCAGCTTGGTTCTAGCGGGGGCAAATGAGCAGTTCTTC. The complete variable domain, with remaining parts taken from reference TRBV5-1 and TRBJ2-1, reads KAGVTQTPRYLIKTRGQQVTLSCSPISGHRSVSWYQQTPGQGLQFLFEYFSETQRNKGNFPGRFSGRQFSNSRSEMNVSTLELGDSALYLCASSLVLAGANEQFFGPGTRLTVL.

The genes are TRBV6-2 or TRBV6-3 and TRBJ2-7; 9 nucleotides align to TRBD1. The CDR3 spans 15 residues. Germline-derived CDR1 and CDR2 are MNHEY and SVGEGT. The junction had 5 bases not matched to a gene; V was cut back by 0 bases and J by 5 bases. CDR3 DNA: TGTGCCAGCAGTTACTCACAGGGGGCTTTCAACGAGCAGTACTTC. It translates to CASSYSQGAFNEQYF.

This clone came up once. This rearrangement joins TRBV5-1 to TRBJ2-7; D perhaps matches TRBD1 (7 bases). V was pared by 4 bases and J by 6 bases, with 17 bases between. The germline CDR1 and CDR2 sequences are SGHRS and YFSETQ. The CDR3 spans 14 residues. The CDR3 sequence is CASSTLQGGAEQYF. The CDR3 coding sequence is TGCGCCAGCAGCACGCTGCAGGGGGGCGCCGAGCAGTACTTC.

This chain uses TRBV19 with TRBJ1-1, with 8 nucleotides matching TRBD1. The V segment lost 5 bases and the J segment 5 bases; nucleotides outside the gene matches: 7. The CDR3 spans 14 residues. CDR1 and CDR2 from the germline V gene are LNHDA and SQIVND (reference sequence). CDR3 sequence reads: CASSPRTGYTEAFF. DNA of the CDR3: TGTGCCAGTAGTCCGCGGACAGGGTATACTGAAGCTTTCTTT. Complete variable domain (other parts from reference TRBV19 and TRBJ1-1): DGGITQSPKYLFRKEGQNVTLSCEQNLNHDAMYWYRQDPGQGLRLIYYSQIVNDFQKGDIAEGYSVSREKKESFPLTVTSAQKNPTAFYLCASSPRTGYTEAFFGQGTRLTVV.

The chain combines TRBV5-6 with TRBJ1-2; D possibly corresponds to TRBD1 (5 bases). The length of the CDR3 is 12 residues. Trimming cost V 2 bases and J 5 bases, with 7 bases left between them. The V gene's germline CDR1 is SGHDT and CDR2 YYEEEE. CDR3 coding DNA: TGTGCCAGCAGCTTAACAGGATATGGCTACACCTTC. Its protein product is CASSLTGYGYTF.

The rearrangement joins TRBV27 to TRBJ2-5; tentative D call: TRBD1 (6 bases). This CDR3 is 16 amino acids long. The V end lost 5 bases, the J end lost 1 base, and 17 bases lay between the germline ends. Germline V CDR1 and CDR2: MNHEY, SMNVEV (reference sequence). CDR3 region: CASSLGLTGGQETQYF. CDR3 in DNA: TGTGCCAGCAGTCTAGGCTTGACAGGCGGCCAAGAGACCCAGTACTTC.

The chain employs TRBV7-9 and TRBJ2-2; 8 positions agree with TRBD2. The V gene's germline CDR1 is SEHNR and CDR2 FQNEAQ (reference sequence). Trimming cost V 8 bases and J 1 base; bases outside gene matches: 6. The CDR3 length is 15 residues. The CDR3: CASPPGRGNTGELFF. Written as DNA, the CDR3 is TGTGCCAGCCCGCCCGGGAGGGGGAACACCGGGGAGCTGTTTTTT.

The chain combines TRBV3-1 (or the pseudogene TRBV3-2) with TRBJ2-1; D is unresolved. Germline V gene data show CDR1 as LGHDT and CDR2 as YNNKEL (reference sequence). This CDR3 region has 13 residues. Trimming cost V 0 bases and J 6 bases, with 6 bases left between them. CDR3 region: CASSQDPGNEQFF. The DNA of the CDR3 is TGTGCCAGCAGCCAAGACCCCGGCAATGAGCAGTTCTTC.